These 5 T cell receptor beta chains originate from one sample sequenced in a study of blood T cell repertoires in COVID-19. The table came from immunoSEQ multiplex PCR; TCRdb's copy has only in-frame clones and leaves some out. The table records more than 200,000 clones, about 87% of them present only once. The sequencing input was peripheral blood. These receptors were taken from an older man with acute or convalescent COVID-19.

The chain uses TRBV28 and TRBJ2-7; 9 nucleotides match TRBD1. The CDR3 has 12 residues. CDR1 is MDHEN, CDR2 SYDVKM, per germline. V was clipped by 7 bases and J by 4 bases; unmatched bases: 2. The CDR3 protein is CASTQGAYEQYF. DNA for the CDR3: TGTGCCAGCACACAGGGGGCATACGAGCAGTACTTC.

This chain uses TRBV3-1 (or the pseudogene TRBV3-2) with TRBJ2-1; 13 bases align to TRBD2. The CDR3 has 18 residues. CDR1 is LGHDT, CDR2 YNNKEL, per germline (reference sequence). J gave up 8 bases and V 4 bases, and 14 bases lay outside the gene matches. CDR3 nucleotide sequence: TGTGCCAGCAGCCGGAGACTAGCGGGAGGCTCCCAAGGCGATGAGCAGTTCTTC. This encodes CASSRRLAGGSQGDEQFF.

The chain uses TRBV27 and TRBJ2-1; TRBD2 matches at 11 bases. Germline CDR1 is MNHEY and CDR2 is SMNVEV (reference sequence). This CDR3 is 19 amino acids long. V lost 0 bases and J lost 0; bases outside the gene matches: 7. CDR3 protein: CASSLSSTSGTSSYNEQFF. The CDR3 nucleotides are TGTGCCAGCAGTTTATCTTCGACTAGCGGGACCAGCTCCTACAATGAGCAGTTCTTC.

V gene TRBV10-3 combines with J gene TRBJ2-7; 9 nucleotides agree with TRBD1. Germline CDR1 and CDR2: ENHRY and SYGVKD. The trim removed 5 bases at V and 9 bases at J, leaving 8 bases unmatched. There are 13 residues in the CDR3. In DNA, the CDR3 is TGTGCCATCAGTAGCGAGGGACAGGGAGGGCAGTACTTC. Amino acids: CAISSEGQGGQYF.

The V call is TRBV5-1, the J call TRBJ2-5; 11 bases fit TRBD2. J was trimmed by 4 bases and V by 3 bases; bases with no gene match: 5. CDR1 SGHRS and CDR2 YFSETQ come from the germline V gene. The CDR3 loop spans 15 amino acids. The CDR3 is CASSYGLAGGETQYF. Written as DNA, the CDR3 is TGCGCCAGCAGCTATGGACTAGCGGGTGGAGAGACCCAGTACTTC.